This T cell receptor (beta chain) is drawn from a study of CD8 T cells in ankylosing spondylitis. One entry per CDR3 protein results from TCRdb running MiXCR on the 5' RACE reads. The table shows about 510,000 distinct CDR3 sequences, with 5.3% occurring only once. Germline-derived CDR1 and CDR2 are SEHNR and FQNEAQ (reference sequence). The CDR3 runs 14 residues. This clonotype was seen many times. Its target is unknown. One end of the junction does not line up with germline, which may come from a read error. Overall study results and limits: Seemingly distinctive of ankylosing spondylitis blood was a TCR beta motif formed by eight highly homologous variants.

V gene TRBV7-9 combines with J gene TRBJ2-7, with 11 bases fitting TRBD2. The receptor was derived from a male donor with ankylosing spondylitis. Material: blood, either unsorted or a sorted T cell fraction (not recorded which). The CDR3 is CASSLAGGDYEQYF. The CDR3 DNA sequence: TGTGCCAGCAGCCTAGCGGGGGGCGACTACGAGCAGTACTTC.